The 29 T cell receptor beta chains below come from one sample, sequenced in a study of shared T cell receptors in the human thymus. Only in-frame clones appear in the TCRdb table, and some are missing; sequencing was by immunoSEQ multiplex PCR. The sample consists of hundreds of thousands of clones, roughly 88% of them appearing once. These same data were also listed under a study on human thymus T cells.

The sequencing sample was made of thymocytes. Receptors were obtained from a boy younger than two with a congenital heart defect.

The J gene is TRBJ1-1, the V gene TRBV2; D may be TRBD1 (6 bases). Germline-derived CDR1 and CDR2 are SNHLY and FYNNEI. The germline V and J ends were trimmed by 0 bases and 8 bases, with 19 bases remaining between them. The CDR3 consists of 16 residues. The CDR3 sequence: CASSEALSAKGTEAFF. The CDR3 DNA reads as TGTGCCAGCAGTGAAGCGCTTTCAGCAAAGGGGACAGAAGCTTTCTTT.

The chain links TRBV7-3 to TRBJ2-2; D possibly corresponds to TRBD1 (6 bases). The V end lost 8 bases, the J end lost 5 bases, and 18 bases lay between the germline ends. This CDR3 comprises 15 residues. Germline CDR1 SGHTA, CDR2 FQGTGA. CDR3 bases: TGTGCCAGCTGCCAAAGGGGGAGAGGGACCGGGGAGCTGTTTTTT. Residues: CASCQRGRGTGELFF.

This chain joins TRBV9 and TRBJ2-2, with D perhaps TRBD1 (5 bases). The CDR3 covers 16 residues. CDR1 and CDR2 from the germline V gene are SGDLS and YYNGEE. V lost 4 bases, J lost 3 bases, and 16 bases lay in between. CDR3 sequence (DNA): TGTGCCAGCAGCCCCCGACAGACCCCCGACACCGGGGAGCTGTTTTTT. Its protein is CASSPRQTPDTGELFF. Drawing the rest from reference TRBV9 and TRBJ2-2, the complete variable domain is DSGVTQTPKHLITATGQRVTLRCSPRSGDLSVYWYQQSLDQGLQFLIQYYNGEERAKGNILERFSAQQFPDLHSELNLSSLELGDSALYFCASSPRQTPDTGELFFGEGSRLTVL.

This clone was recorded only once. J is TRBJ2-1 and V is TRBV4-3, with 7 bases fitting TRBD2. The CDR3 runs 18 residues. Trimming at V came to 4 bases and at J to 2 bases, leaving 14 bases not matched to a gene. Germline assignment: CDR1 LGHNA and CDR2 YSLEER. Written as DNA, the CDR3 is TGCGCCAGCAGCCCACAAACTCCTAGCGGAAGAGCCTACAATGAGCAGTTCTTC. Translating it yields CASSPQTPSGRAYNEQFF.

The chain has TRBV7-9 and TRBJ2-5; D is perhaps TRBD2 (6 bases). Germline CDR1 reads SEHNR; CDR2 reads FQNEAQ (reference sequence). There are 17 residues in the CDR3. Trimming stripped 0 bases from V and 5 bases from J, with 19 bases between. CDR3 DNA: TGTGCCAGCAGCTTAGCGGATCGTGCGGGGAGGTTGGAGACCCAGTACTTC. This gives the protein CASSLADRAGRLETQYF.

The chain joins TRBV6-1 to TRBJ1-2, with D perhaps TRBD1 (6 bases). The CDR3 contains 12 residues. Germline CDR1 MNHNS, CDR2 SASEGT. The V and J ends lost 6 bases and 8 bases respectively, with 13 bases between them. This CDR3 reads CASSPGVWGYTF. CDR3 bases: TGTGCCAGCAGCCCAGGGGTGTGGGGCTACACCTTC.

The J gene is TRBJ2-3, the V gene TRBV28; unclear D gene. This CDR3 has 11 residues. CDR1 MDHEN and CDR2 SYDVKM come from the germline V gene. Trimming took 8 bases from V and 1 from J, leaving 4 bases between them. In DNA, the CDR3 is TGTGCCAGCGTATGCACAGATACGCAGTATTTT. Protein sequence: CASVCTDTQYF.

The chain recombines TRBV19 with TRBJ1-3; D unclear. The germline CDR1 and CDR2 sequences are LNHDA and SQIVND (reference sequence). Trimming took 7 bases from V and 2 from J, leaving 6 bases between them. CDR3 size: 12 residues. CDR3 sequence: CASTGTGNTIYF. CDR3 DNA: TGTGCCAGTACGGGGACTGGAAACACCATATATTTT.

The gene calls are TRBV4-3 and TRBJ2-3; the D is unclear. Trimming shortened V by 0 bases and J by 6 bases, and 19 bases separated the two germline ends. Germline V CDR1 and CDR2: LGHNA, YSLEER. CDR3 length: 17 amino acids. DNA of the CDR3: TGCGCCAGCAGCCAAGATCTTGGGCAGGTGAAGCCGGATACGCAGTATTTT. Translated: CASSQDLGQVKPDTQYF.

Comment on this clone: Different DNA sequences within this sample yield the same CDR3. V gene TRBV27 combines with J gene TRBJ2-7, with 14 bases lining up with TRBD2. The CDR3 loop spans 19 amino acids. Unmatched junction bases numbered 12, after V lost 5 bases and J lost 0 bases. Germline-derived CDR1 and CDR2 are MNHEY and SMNVEV (reference sequence). The CDR3 sequence is CASSKGTSGSPSHSYEQYF. The CDR3 DNA follows: TGTGCCAGCAGTAAAGGGACTAGCGGGAGCCCCTCCCACTCCTACGAGCAGTACTTC.

The rearrangement joins TRBV18 to TRBJ1-5; D gene unclear. V was shortened by 5 bases and J by 4 bases, with 12 bases between the two germline ends. There are 14 residues in the CDR3. The V gene's germline CDR1 is KGHSH and CDR2 LQKENI. The CDR3 nucleotides read TGTGCCAGCTCAAACCAAAACGAGAATCAGCCCCAGCATTTT. Encoded protein: CASSNQNENQPQHF.

The rearrangement joins TRBV27 to TRBJ2-7; TRBD1 is a possible D gene (5 bases). V lost 6 bases, J lost 6 bases, and 18 bases lay in between. The CDR3 loop spans 14 amino acids. The germline V gene encodes CDR1 MNHEY and CDR2 SMNVEV (reference sequence). CDR3 loop: CASSPKAQGGEQYF. The DNA for the CDR3 is TGTGCCAGCAGCCCCAAGGCGCAGGGTGGCGAGCAGTACTTC.

The chain joins TRBV28 to TRBJ2-4, with a tentative D call TRBD2 (6 bases). The CDR3 consists of 17 residues. In germline, CDR1 is MDHEN, CDR2 SYDVKM. Trimming stripped 5 bases from V and 0 bases from J, with 17 bases between. The CDR3 region has the DNA TGTGCCAGCAGTCCTACTAGCAAAACTGGAGCCAAAAACATTCAGTACTTC. Its translation is CASSPTSKTGAKNIQYF.

This clone appeared once. CDR3 loop: CASSYSGRTTDTQYF. The CDR3 DNA reads TGTGCCAGCAGCTACAGCGGGAGGACCACAGATACGCAGTATTTT. V is TRBV7-2 and J is TRBJ2-3; 9 nucleotides align to TRBD2. The CDR3 has 15 residues. V gave up 4 bases and J gave up 2 bases; unmatched junction bases: 4. Germline CDR1 SGHTA, CDR2 FQGNSA.

V gene TRBV27 combines with J gene TRBJ2-7, with D maybe TRBD1 (6 bases). The CDR3 length is 16 residues. V lost 6 bases to trimming and J lost 0 bases, with 18 bases between them. CDR1 is MNHEY and CDR2 is SMNVEV in the germline V gene (reference sequence). CDR3 sequence: CASSNLKDSPSYEQYF. The CDR3 nucleotides read TGTGCCAGCAGCAATTTGAAGGACAGCCCCTCCTACGAGCAGTACTTC.

V and J are TRBV11-2 and TRBJ2-1; 8 nucleotides align to TRBD2. This CDR3 spans 14 amino acids. CDR1 is SGHAT and CDR2 is FQNNGV in the germline V gene. V lost 1 base and J lost 6; bases outside the gene matches: 2. CDR3 sequence reads: CASSLVGTSNEQFF. CDR3 DNA sequence: TGTGCCAGCAGCTTAGTGGGGACTAGCAATGAGCAGTTCTTC.

In its sample, this clone was seen once. The V gene is TRBV28, the J gene TRBJ1-4; D is uncertain. Trimming shortened V by 5 bases and J by 6 bases, and 16 bases separated the two germline ends. CDR1 is MDHEN and CDR2 is SYDVKM in the germline V gene. The CDR3 has 15 residues. The CDR3 coding sequence is TGTGCCAGCAGTCCCAAAGGAGGGCTCGATGAAAAACTGTTTTTT. Translating gives CASSPKGGLDEKLFF.

This chain uses TRBV11-2 with TRBJ1-5; D is undetermined. The CDR3 has 12 residues. V was trimmed by 3 bases and J by 7 bases, leaving 7 bases between them. CDR1 is SGHAT and CDR2 is FQNNGV in the germline V gene. The CDR3 DNA reads TGTGCCAGCAGCTTTGTGGGCCAGCCCCAGCATTTT. This codes for CASSFVGQPQHF. The variable domain in full, with the rest retrieved from reference TRBV11-2 and TRBJ1-5, is EAGVAQSPRYKIIEKRQSVAFWCNPISGHATLYWYQQILGQGPKLLIQFQNNGVVDDSQLPKDRFSAERLKGVDSTLKIQPAKLEDSAVYLCASSFVGQPQHFGDGTRLSIL.

The CDR3 reads CASSLSPIAGGPGNEQFF. CDR3 DNA: TGTGCCAGCAGCTTATCCCCGATAGCGGGAGGCCCGGGAAATGAGCAGTTCTTC. The chain is built from TRBV7-3 and TRBJ2-1, with TRBD2 matching 10 bases. V lost 2 bases, J lost 7 bases, and 14 bases stayed unmatched. The CDR3 totals 18 residues. The germline V gene has CDR1 SGHTA and CDR2 FQGTGA.

The rearrangement joins TRBV11-3 to TRBJ2-7; TRBD2 is a possible D gene (6 bases). CDR1 and CDR2 (germline): SGHNT, YENEEA. The V end was cut by 0 bases, the J end by 5 bases, with 11 bases between. CDR3 length: 14 amino acids. The DNA for the CDR3 is TGTGCCAGCAGCTTAGATGGAGGGCATCACGAGCAGTACTTC. Translated: CASSLDGGHHEQYF.

This clone was detected once. The rearrangement links TRBV11-3 to TRBJ1-2; TRBD1 is a possible D gene (5 bases). The CDR3 contains 13 residues. Germline values: CDR1 SGHNT, CDR2 YENEEA. V lost 5 bases and J lost 4, with 11 bases in between. As DNA, the CDR3 is TGTGCCAGCAGCCTAACCAGGGCCTATGGCTACACCTTC. This codes for CASSLTRAYGYTF.

This clone was counted a single time. This chain connects TRBV10-3 to TRBJ1-4; 7 bases fit TRBD1. The CDR3 consists of 20 residues. The junction had 25 bases not matched to a gene; V was cut back by 6 bases and J by 6 bases. The V gene's germline CDR1 is ENHRY and CDR2 SYGVKD. CDR3 sequence (DNA): TGTGCCATCAGGTTTGGACATCCACCACATCGTAAGGACAGGTATGAAAAACTGTTTTTT. This codes for CAIRFGHPPHRKDRYEKLFF.

The chain employs TRBV4-3 and TRBJ2-1, with D perhaps TRBD2 (6 bases). Trimming cost V 2 bases and J 5 bases, with 31 bases left between them. Germline CDR1 reads LGHNA; CDR2 reads YSLEER. CDR3 length: 21 amino acids. The CDR3 nucleotides read TGCGCCAGCAGCCAACAACCCTTGCGACTAAGTGGGAGTTGGGGGGACAATGAGCAGTTCTTC. It is translated as CASSQQPLRLSGSWGDNEQFF.

The chain uses TRBV5-4 and TRBJ2-2, with 7 nucleotides matching TRBD2. The CDR3 consists of 17 residues. Trimming cost V 1 base and J 2 bases; bases outside gene matches: 8. Germline CDR1 is SGHNT and CDR2 is YYREEE (reference sequence). In nucleotides, the CDR3 is TGTGCCAGCAGCTTGTTCGGGGCTAGCGGAAACACCGGGGAGCTGTTTTTT. Residues: CASSLFGASGNTGELFF.

The count of this clone is one. J is TRBJ2-7 and V is TRBV28; 9 nucleotides match TRBD1. The CDR3 totals 15 residues. The V and J ends lost 7 bases and 5 bases, in that order; junction bases with no gene match: 12. Germline V gives CDR1 MDHEN, CDR2 SYDVKM. CDR3 residues: CASTPHRDRVHEQYF. Here the CDR3 DNA reads TGTGCCAGCACCCCCCACCGGGACAGGGTTCACGAGCAGTACTTC.

The chain combines TRBV28 with TRBJ2-6; no clear D gene. The germline V and J ends were trimmed by 11 bases and 0 bases, with 5 bases remaining between them. This CDR3 comprises 12 residues. The V gene's germline CDR1 is MDHEN and CDR2 SYDVKM. In nucleotides, the CDR3 is TGTGCCTCCAGCTCTGGGGCCAACGTCCTGACTTTC. It specifies CASSSGANVLTF.

This chain joins TRBV4-1 and TRBJ1-3; no reliable D call. The ends were cut back, 4 bases at V and 4 bases at J, with 5 bases in the middle. Germline V gene lookup returns CDR1 MGHRA and CDR2 YSYEKL. This CDR3 is built from 12 residues. DNA of the CDR3: TGCGCCAGCAGCCTCGGGGGAAACACCATATATTTT. It specifies CASSLGGNTIYF.

Only a few counts were recorded for this clone. The gene calls are TRBV4-3 and TRBJ2-3, with TRBD2 matching over 7 bases. Germline CDR1 is LGHNA and CDR2 is YSLEER. The length of the CDR3 is 15 residues. Unmatched junction bases numbered 1, after V lost 1 base and J lost 0 bases. The DNA of the CDR3 is TGCGCCAGCAGCCAAGCGGGACTAAGCACAGATACGCAGTATTTT. This sequence encodes CASSQAGLSTDTQYF.

V is TRBV6-5 and J is TRBJ1-4; 7 nucleotides line up with TRBD1. Trimming cost V 6 bases and J 7 bases; bases outside gene matches: 11. CDR1 and CDR2 from the germline V gene are MNHEY and SVGAGI. The CDR3 sequence is 15 residues long. The CDR3 region is CASRQQGQGCEKLFF. CDR3 sequence (DNA): TGTGCCAGCAGACAACAGGGGCAGGGATGTGAAAAACTGTTTTTT.